This T cell receptor beta chain was found in a study of blood T cells in healthy people across ages. Study-level results: Diversity of TCR beta per million T cells declined in a roughly linear way with age. Donor CMV infection status was unknown, possibly confounding age-related changes in expanded clonotypes.

Points on this clonotype: The target antigen is unknown.

For the second PCR, which ran for about 7 to 11 cycles, a sample-barcoded 5' primer and a J-beta primer mix were used. TCRdb reprocessed the 5' RACE reads via MiXCR and lists one record per CDR3 protein. Of 1,500,000 or so distinct CDR3 sequences listed, approximately 43% are singletons. Each sample had at least 6 million PBMCs isolated. Every sample gave at least 5 micrograms of total RNA when it was extracted. CDR3 length: 13 amino acids. Between the trimmed V and J ends, which lost 2 bases and 5 bases, there was a span of 9 bases. Per the germline V gene, CDR1 is KGHSH and CDR2 is LQKENI. Sequencing input: blood. This chain uses TRBV18 with TRBJ2-5; D is unresolved. The sequence was obtained from a woman aged 18-30 years in good health. The CDR3 coding sequence is TGTGCCAGCTCACCAGCGAATATGGAGACCCAGTACTTC. Translating it yields CASSPANMETQYF. The full variable domain, its missing parts supplied by reference TRBV18 and TRBJ2-5, is NAGVMQNPRHLVRRRGQEARLRCSPMKGHSHVYWYRQLPEEGLKFMVYLQKENIIDESGMPKERFSAEFPKEGPSILRIQQVVRGDSAAYFCASSPANMETQYFGPGTRLLVL.